These 28 T cell receptor beta chains were all obtained from the same sample, sequenced in a study of T cell responses to AZD1222 COVID-19 vaccine. Generated by immunoSEQ multiplex PCR, the TCRdb table keeps only in-frame clones and is missing some. The data show 150,000 or so clones, around 92% seen once. Here the sequenced sample was peripheral blood, taken 28 days after the second AZD1222 dose. Receptors originate from an adult who received the AZD1222 COVID-19 vaccine.

Notes on this clone: Other DNA sequences in the sample encode the same CDR3. The V gene is TRBV27, the J gene TRBJ1-1, with 8 bases lining up with TRBD1. Per the germline V gene, CDR1 is MNHEY and CDR2 is SMNVEV (reference sequence). CDR3 length: 12 residues. With 6 bases clipped from V and 4 bases from J, the junction kept 1 base outside the gene matches. CDR3 bases: TGTGCCAGCAGCACAGGGGGCACTGAAGCTTTCTTT. Translated: CASSTGGTEAFF.

The chain has TRBV5-1 and TRBJ2-7, with 8 bases that match TRBD1. The germline gives CDR1 SGHRS, CDR2 YFSETQ. The CDR3 is 15 amino acids. Losses at the gene ends were 0 bases for V and 2 bases for J; bases not matched to a gene: 4. Here the CDR3 reads CASSLGQGLTYEQYF. DNA of the CDR3: TGCGCCAGCAGCTTGGGACAGGGGTTAACCTACGAGCAGTACTTC.

V is TRBV7-2 and J is TRBJ1-1; D not resolved. Germline CDR1 and CDR2: SGHTA and FQGNSA. The CDR3 totals 12 residues. Trimming shortened V by 5 bases and J by 5 bases, and 9 bases separated the two germline ends. CDR3 bases: TGTGCCAGCAGCGCGGTGGTGACTGAAGCTTTCTTT. It codes for CASSAVVTEAFF. The complete variable domain, with remaining parts taken from reference TRBV7-2 and TRBJ1-1, reads GAGVSQSPSNKVTEKGKDVELRCDPISGHTALYWYRQSLGQGLEFLIYFQGNSAPDKSGLPSDRFSAERTGGSVSTLTIQRTQQEDSAVYLCASSAVVTEAFFGQGTRLTVV.

This chain connects TRBV18 to TRBJ1-2; D remains ambiguous. CDR1 KGHSH and CDR2 LQKENI come from the germline V gene. The ends were cut back, 3 bases at V and 4 bases at J, with 12 bases in the middle. CDR3 length: 14 amino acids. The CDR3 here is CASSPGESSYGYTF. CDR3 nucleotides: TGTGCCAGCTCACCCGGGGAGTCTAGCTATGGCTACACCTTC.

This chain joins TRBV2 and TRBJ2-7; TRBD1 aligns across 10 bases. The germline gives CDR1 SNHLY, CDR2 FYNNEI. The CDR3 is made up of 17 amino acids. Trimming removed 6 bases from V and 2 bases from J; junction bases left unmatched: 13. The CDR3 DNA sequence: TGTGCCAGCAGCTTCTGGGGCGGGACAGGGGCGACCTACGAGCAGTACTTC. It yields the protein CASSFWGGTGATYEQYF. Using reference TRBV2 and TRBJ2-7 for the parts outside the CDR3, the full variable domain is EPEVTQTPSHQVTQMGQEVILRCVPISNHLYFYWYRQILGQKVEFLVSFYNNEISEKSEIFDDQFSVERPDGSNFTLKIRSTKLEDSAMYFCASSFWGGTGATYEQYFGPGTRLTVT.

The V and J genes are TRBV28 and TRBJ1-2; perhaps TRBD1 as D (5 bases). The V end lost 2 bases, the J end lost 4 bases, and 14 bases lay between the germline ends. The length of the CDR3 is 15 residues. CDR1 and CDR2 from the germline V gene are MDHEN and SYDVKM. For the CDR3, the DNA is TGTGCCAGCAGTTTAGTCGGGGGTTTCGGCTATGGCTACACCTTC. It codes for CASSLVGGFGYGYTF.

This rearrangement joins TRBV6-6 to TRBJ2-1, with TRBD2 identical over 14 bases. CDR3 length equals 16 residues. J gave up 7 bases and V 6 bases, and 8 bases lay outside the gene matches. Germline V lookup: CDR1 MNHNY, CDR2 SVGAGI (reference sequence). This CDR3 is CASSPTSGRVLNEQFF. DNA of the CDR3: TGTGCCAGCAGCCCGACTAGCGGGAGGGTTTTGAATGAGCAGTTCTTC.

The count of this clone is one. In nucleotides, the CDR3 is TGTGCCAGTAGCCTGTGGGGGTCGGGACAGGGTATCTCCATATATTTT. Translation: CASSLWGSGQGISIYF. The chain employs TRBV19 and TRBJ1-3; TRBD1 matches 9 bases. Germline V lookup: CDR1 LNHDA, CDR2 SQIVND (reference sequence). The V gene end was trimmed by 6 bases and the J gene end by 11 bases; junction bases not matched to a gene: 17. This CDR3 contains 16 residues.

The CDR3 region has the DNA TGTGCCAGCTCCTTCTATAATTCACCCCTCCACTTT. This encodes CASSFYNSPLHF. The rearrangement uses TRBV18 and TRBJ1-6; no clear D. V was shortened by 6 bases and J by 3 bases, with 3 bases between the two germline ends. This CDR3 has 12 residues. Per germline, CDR1 KGHSH and CDR2 LQKENI.

V is TRBV19 and J is TRBJ2-7; maybe TRBD2 (6 bases). CDR3 size: 14 residues. Trimming stripped 3 bases from V and 4 bases from J, with 13 bases between. Per germline, CDR1 LNHDA and CDR2 SQIVND (reference sequence). This CDR3 is CASSMGGTLYEQYF. CDR3 in DNA: TGTGCCAGTAGTATGGGCGGGACCCTTTACGAGCAGTACTTC.

The rearrangement links TRBV6-6 to TRBJ1-2, with D hard to call. Per the germline V gene, CDR1 is MNHNY and CDR2 is SVGAGI (reference sequence). Trimming shortened V by 6 bases and J by 1 base, and 6 bases separated the two germline ends. The CDR3 spans 12 residues. This CDR3 is CASRALNYGYTF. The CDR3 nucleotides read TGTGCCAGCAGAGCTCTTAACTATGGCTACACCTTC.

The chain recombines TRBV29-1 with TRBJ1-2, with TRBD1 as a possible D gene (5 bases). Trimming removed 6 bases from V and 8 bases from J, with 16 bases in between. CDR3 length: 12 amino acids. Germline assignment: CDR1 SQVTM and CDR2 ANQGSEA. The CDR3 sequence is CSVGGDVYGYTF. The CDR3 DNA follows: TGCAGCGTGGGGGGGGATGTTTACGGCTACACCTTC.

The sample holds one count of this clone. The chain recombines TRBV9 with TRBJ1-1; tentative D call: TRBD1 (5 bases). V was clipped by 0 bases and J by 4 bases, with 10 bases between them. The CDR3 has 14 residues. From germline, CDR1 is SGDLS and CDR2 YYNGEE. CDR3 DNA sequence: TGTGCCAGCAGCGTAGAAGGAGGGGTCACTGAAGCTTTCTTT. Its translation: CASSVEGGVTEAFF.

J is TRBJ2-1 and V is TRBV4-1, with 9 bases matching TRBD2. Germline lookup yields CDR1 MGHRA and CDR2 YSYEKL. Trimming removed 0 bases from V and 6 bases from J; junction bases left unmatched: 6. CDR3 size: 16 residues. The CDR3 here is CASSQDIQRGANEQFF. CDR3 DNA sequence: TGCGCCAGCAGCCAAGATATCCAGCGGGGGGCCAATGAGCAGTTCTTC.

V gene TRBV4-2 combines with J gene TRBJ2-1; the match to TRBD2 covers 10 bases. Trimming cost V 0 bases and J 0 bases; bases outside gene matches: 5. Germline V gene data show CDR1 as LGHNA and CDR2 as YNFKEQ. This CDR3 comprises 18 residues. The CDR3 protein is CASSQDLSGGVSYNEQFF. In nucleotides, the CDR3 is TGTGCCAGCAGCCAAGATTTGAGCGGGGGGGTCTCCTACAATGAGCAGTTCTTC.

The chain carries TRBV28 and TRBJ2-3, with D perhaps TRBD2 (5 bases). The CDR3 loop spans 16 amino acids. Trimming took 5 bases from V and 6 from J, leaving 21 bases between them. In germline, CDR1 is MDHEN, CDR2 SYDVKM. The CDR3: CASSPLKGAMLDTQYF. The DNA for the CDR3 is TGTGCCAGCAGTCCCCTTAAGGGAGCTATGTTGGATACGCAGTATTTT.

The chain carries TRBV7-9 and TRBJ2-2, with unresolved D. Germline CDR1 and CDR2: SEHNR and FQNEAQ (reference sequence). Between the trimmed V and J ends, which lost 7 bases and 5 bases, there was a span of 14 bases. The CDR3 runs 14 residues. The DNA of the CDR3 is TGTGCCAGCAACCCAGACCTAGGGACCGGGGAGCTGTTTTTT. It encodes CASNPDLGTGELFF.

The chain employs TRBV18 and TRBJ1-2; the D is unclear. V was pared by 3 bases and J by 1 base, with 9 bases between. The CDR3 sequence is 14 residues long. From germline, CDR1 is KGHSH and CDR2 LQKENI. CDR3 sequence (DNA): TGTGCCAGCTCACCGGCCAGCCTTAACTATGGCTACACCTTC. The encoded protein is CASSPASLNYGYTF.

The chain joins TRBV20-1 to TRBJ2-7; the D is unclear. The CDR3 spans 11 residues. CDR1 and CDR2 from the germline V gene are DFQATT and SNEGSKA (reference sequence). V was cut by 4 bases and J by 6 bases, with 10 bases left in between. CDR3 nucleotides: TGCAGTGCTACCCCACTGAGCGAGCAGTACTTC. Protein: CSATPLSEQYF.

This clone is a singleton in its sample. CDR3 nucleotides: TGTGCCAGCAGCCAAGGGATCGTGGGGAAACTGTTTTTT. The encoded protein is CASSQGIVGKLFF. V usage is TRBV3-1 (or the pseudogene TRBV3-2) and J usage is TRBJ1-4, with D hard to call. Trimming took off 1 base at V and 11 bases at J, with 11 bases between the two ends. CDR1 and CDR2 (germline): LGHDT, YNNKEL (reference sequence). This CDR3 contains 13 residues.

The chain carries TRBV6-6 and TRBJ2-5, with TRBD1 matching 7 bases. Germline lookup yields CDR1 MNHNY and CDR2 SVGAGI (reference sequence). This CDR3 is built from 14 residues. J lost 4 bases, V lost 5 bases, and 7 bases had no gene match. The CDR3 reads CASSTGARGETQYF. CDR3 DNA: TGTGCCAGCAGTACAGGGGCTAGAGGAGAGACCCAGTACTTC.

Comments on this clone: The same CDR3 arises from other DNA sequences in this sample as well. The chain uses TRBV12-3 or TRBV12-4 and TRBJ1-2, with 7 bases lining up with TRBD1. The CDR3 totals 13 residues. Germline trimming cut 6 bases from V and 3 bases from J; bases unmatched to any gene: 4. The CDR3 DNA reads TGTGCCAGCAGCCCCACAGGGGACTATGGCTACACCTTC. This sequence encodes CASSPTGDYGYTF.

The chain is built from TRBV12-3 or TRBV12-4 and TRBJ1-2; D uncertain. CDR3 length: 13 residues. V gave up 2 bases and J gave up 5 bases, with 9 bases separating them. The CDR3, as DNA: TGTGCCAGCAGTTTAACAGCTCAGTATGGCTACACCTTC. It codes for CASSLTAQYGYTF.

The chain carries TRBV11-2 and TRBJ1-3; no clear D gene. The germline V gene encodes CDR1 SGHAT and CDR2 FQNNGV. Trimming pared 1 base from V and 1 base from J, leaving 11 bases between. This CDR3 region has 16 residues. DNA for the CDR3: TGTGCCAGCAGCTTAGTATATACTGTTTCTGGAAACACCATATATTTT. Its translation: CASSLVYTVSGNTIYF. The variable domain in full, with the rest retrieved from reference TRBV11-2 and TRBJ1-3, is EAGVAQSPRYKIIEKRQSVAFWCNPISGHATLYWYQQILGQGPKLLIQFQNNGVVDDSQLPKDRFSAERLKGVDSTLKIQPAKLEDSAVYLCASSLVYTVSGNTIYFGEGSWLTVV.

This chain uses TRBV9 with TRBJ2-2, with TRBD2 matching over 12 bases. V shed 0 bases and J 5 bases; nucleotides not matched to a gene: 2. Germline V gene sequence: CDR1 SGDLS, CDR2 YYNGEE. This CDR3 has 16 amino acids. As DNA, the CDR3 is TGTGCCAGCAGCGTAGGTGGACTAGCGGGGACCGGGGAGCTGTTTTTT. This codes for CASSVGGLAGTGELFF.

The chain carries TRBV28 and TRBJ1-1; 8 bases align to TRBD1. The CDR3 runs to 14 residues. Per germline, CDR1 MDHEN and CDR2 SYDVKM. V lost 5 bases and J lost 4; bases outside the gene matches: 6. The CDR3 here is CASSPIQGGTEAFF. The CDR3 DNA reads as TGTGCCAGCAGTCCTATACAGGGGGGCACTGAAGCTTTCTTT.

V usage is TRBV28 and J usage is TRBJ2-2, with TRBD2 matching over 7 bases. CDR3 size: 13 residues. The trim removed 10 bases at V and 11 bases at J, leaving 13 bases unmatched. The germline CDR1 and CDR2 sequences are MDHEN and SYDVKM. The CDR3 region has the DNA TGTGCCACCCGGCCGGGAGGAAAGGTCGAGCTGTTTTTT. Amino acid sequence: CATRPGGKVELFF.

The rearrangement uses TRBV14 and TRBJ2-5; the D gene is possibly TRBD2 (5 bases). V gave up 3 bases and J gave up 4 bases, with 12 bases separating them. This CDR3 contains 14 residues. The germline V gene has CDR1 SGHDN and CDR2 FVKESK. The CDR3, as DNA: TGTGCCAGCAGCCACGAGGGATGGCGAGAGACCCAGTACTTC. Its protein product is CASSHEGWRETQYF.